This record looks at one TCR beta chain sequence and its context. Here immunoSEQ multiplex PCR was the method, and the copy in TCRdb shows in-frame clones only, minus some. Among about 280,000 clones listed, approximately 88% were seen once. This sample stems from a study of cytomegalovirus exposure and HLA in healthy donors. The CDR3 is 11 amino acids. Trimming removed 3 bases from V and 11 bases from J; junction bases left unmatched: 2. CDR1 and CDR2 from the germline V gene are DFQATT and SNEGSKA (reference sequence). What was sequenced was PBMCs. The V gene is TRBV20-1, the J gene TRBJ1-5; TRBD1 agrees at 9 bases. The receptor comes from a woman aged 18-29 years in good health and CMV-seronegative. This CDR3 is CSASRQGAQHF. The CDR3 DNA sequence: TGCAGTGCTAGTAGACAGGGGGCCCAGCATTTT.